These 20 T cell receptor beta chains were all obtained from the same sample, sequenced in a study of cytomegalovirus exposure and HLA in healthy donors. PCR involved 60 Vbeta and 13 Jbeta primers. Repertoires were generated with immunoSEQ multiplex PCR, while TCRdb's copy carries only in-frame clones and drops some. The sample has some 92,000 clones; about 80% are singletons. Sequenced input: PBMCs. All receptors derive from a man younger than 30 in good health and CMV-seropositive.

The CDR3, as DNA: TGCGCCAGCAAGGGACAGGGGGAAGCCGGGGAGCTGTTTTTT. Translation gives CASKGQGEAGELFF. The chain has TRBV5-1 and TRBJ2-2; 11 bases agree with TRBD1. Germline V gene data show CDR1 as SGHRS and CDR2 as YFSETQ. This CDR3 comprises 14 residues. V dropped 6 bases and J dropped 6; count of bases not matched to a gene: 4.

The chain has TRBV30 and TRBJ1-2, with TRBD1 matching 7 bases. The CDR3 runs 12 residues. Germline V gives CDR1 GTSNPN, CDR2 SVGIG (reference sequence). J gave up 4 bases and V 7 bases, and 6 bases lay outside the gene matches. CDR3 nucleotide sequence: TGTGCCTTCCAACAGGGGACCTATGGCTACACCTTC. The encoded protein is CAFQQGTYGYTF.

The rearrangement links TRBV28 to TRBJ1-2; D is uncertain. CDR3 length equals 12 residues. V was trimmed by 6 bases and J by 8 bases, leaving 13 bases between them. Germline CDR1 reads MDHEN; CDR2 reads SYDVKM. The CDR3 reads CASRPGRLGYTF. CDR3 nucleotides: TGTGCCAGCAGGCCGGGGAGACTAGGCTACACCTTC.

This clone has a handful of counts. The chain is built from TRBV5-1 and TRBJ2-7, with D perhaps matching TRBD1 (5 bases). The CDR3 has 14 residues. Deletions cut 7 bases from V and 0 bases from J, with 14 bases between. Per the germline V gene, CDR1 is SGHRS and CDR2 is YFSETQ. CDR3 loop: CASRSTASSYEQYF. In DNA, the CDR3 is TGCGCCAGCCGCTCGACAGCGAGCTCCTACGAGCAGTACTTC.

The rearrangement uses TRBV2 and TRBJ1-1, with D possibly being TRBD1 (5 bases). Germline CDR1 reads SNHLY; CDR2 reads FYNNEI. Between the trimmed V and J ends, which lost 7 bases and 8 bases, there was a span of 14 bases. The length of the CDR3 is 12 residues. The CDR3 spells CASISGTNEAFF. The CDR3 region has the DNA TGTGCCAGCATCTCAGGGACTAACGAAGCTTTCTTT.

V and J are TRBV1 and TRBJ1-2; TRBD1 is taken as the D call from the table, unchecked against the DNA. TRBV1 is recorded as a pseudogene. CDR3 length: 15 residues. CDR3 in DNA: TGCACCAGCAACCGCAGGGGCCGCGCCCCCTATGGCTACACCTTC. This sequence encodes CTSNRRGRAPYGYTF.

The rearrangement uses TRBV27 and TRBJ1-1; 9 bases line up with TRBD1. Per the germline V gene, CDR1 is MNHEY and CDR2 is SMNVEV (reference sequence). The CDR3 covers 14 residues. V dropped 4 bases and J dropped 6; count of bases not matched to a gene: 6. The CDR3 here is CASSYQTGGPEAFF. The DNA of the CDR3 is TGTGCCAGCAGTTACCAGACAGGGGGTCCTGAAGCTTTCTTT.

The chain is built from TRBV27 and TRBJ2-3; 15 bases align to TRBD2. The CDR3 loop spans 17 amino acids. The germline CDR1 and CDR2 sequences are MNHEY and SMNVEV (reference sequence). V lost 7 bases to trimming and J lost 5 bases; unmatched junction nucleotides: 10. In DNA form, the CDR3 reads TGTGCCAGCAACGGACTAGCGGGGGGGCCCCTGAAAGATACGCAGTATTTT. Its translation is CASNGLAGGPLKDTQYF.

The chain joins TRBV2 to TRBJ2-7; D may be TRBD1 (6 bases). CDR3 size: 18 residues. The V gene's germline CDR1 is SNHLY and CDR2 FYNNEI. Trimming took off 2 bases at V and 4 bases at J, with 24 bases between the two ends. Written as DNA, the CDR3 is TGTGCCAGCAGTGAAAGCCGCCCTGGGGGCAACCTGGTGTACGAGCAGTACTTC. It codes for CASSESRPGGNLVYEQYF. Based on the CDR3 plus reference TRBV2 and TRBJ2-7, the full variable domain is EPEVTQTPSHQVTQMGQEVILRCVPISNHLYFYWYRQILGQKVEFLVSFYNNEISEKSEIFDDQFSVERPDGSNFTLKIRSTKLEDSAMYFCASSESRPGGNLVYEQYFGPGTRLTVT.

The genes are TRBV28 and TRBJ2-4, with a weak D call TRBD2 (5 bases). This CDR3 is 16 amino acids long. The germline V gene encodes CDR1 MDHEN and CDR2 SYDVKM. Trimming took off 5 bases at V and 1 base at J, with 15 bases between the two ends. The CDR3 here is CASSPSGWAAKNIQYF. Written as DNA, the CDR3 is TGTGCCAGCAGTCCCTCGGGATGGGCGGCCAAAAACATTCAGTACTTC.

The CDR3 loop reads CASSLAGGGYTF. CDR3 coding DNA: TGTGCCAGCAGCTTAGCTGGAGGGGGCTACACCTTC. V and J are TRBV7-9 and TRBJ1-2; no clear D. Germline values: CDR1 SEHNR, CDR2 FQNEAQ (reference sequence). Trimming pared 0 bases from V and 8 bases from J, leaving 7 bases between. The CDR3 is 12 residues long.

This chain connects TRBV29-1 to TRBJ2-7, with 7 positions matching TRBD1. The V and J ends lost 1 base and 2 bases, in that order; junction bases with no gene match: 11. Germline lookup yields CDR1 SQVTM and CDR2 ANQGSEA. CDR3 size: 16 residues. The CDR3 region has the DNA TGCAGCGTTGAAGCTCCAAACCGGGACAGTCCCTACGAGCAGTACTTC. It translates to CSVEAPNRDSPYEQYF.

This chain joins TRBV5-1 and TRBJ1-1; a possible D gene is TRBD1 (5 bases). The germline V gene has CDR1 SGHRS and CDR2 YFSETQ. Trimming shortened V by 0 bases and J by 5 bases, and 11 bases separated the two germline ends. The CDR3 spans 14 residues. The CDR3, as DNA: TGCGCCAGCAGCTTGGGGCAGGGCGGTACTGAAGCTTTCTTT. This translates into CASSLGQGGTEAFF. The whole variable domain, remainder taken from reference TRBV5-1 and TRBJ1-1, is KAGVTQTPRYLIKTRGQQVTLSCSPISGHRSVSWYQQTPGQGLQFLFEYFSETQRNKGNFPGRFSGRQFSNSRSEMNVSTLELGDSALYLCASSLGQGGTEAFFGQGTRLTVV.

This chain joins TRBV9 and TRBJ2-2; D is perhaps TRBD2 (5 bases). The CDR3 contains 13 residues. With 0 bases removed from V and 5 bases from J, the gap between germline ends came to 5 bases. Germline V gene data show CDR1 as SGDLS and CDR2 as YYNGEE. Here the CDR3 reads CASSVGGTGELFF. CDR3 DNA: TGTGCCAGCAGCGTAGGCGGGACCGGGGAGCTGTTTTTT.

This clone was seen a handful of times. V usage is TRBV10-3 and J usage is TRBJ2-5; 10 bases line up with TRBD2. The CDR3 is 18 amino acids. V shed 0 bases and J 2 bases; nucleotides not matched to a gene: 9. Germline V lookup: CDR1 ENHRY, CDR2 SYGVKD. The CDR3, as DNA: TGTGCCATCAGTGAGTCGAGTATTAGCGGGGGGATACAAGAGACCCAGTACTTC. Residues: CAISESSISGGIQETQYF.

This clone was observed a handful of times. The chain has TRBV10-2 and TRBJ2-5, with 8 positions matching TRBD2. From germline, CDR1 is WSHSY and CDR2 SAAADI. Trimming removed 8 bases from V and 5 bases from J; junction bases left unmatched: 10. This CDR3 contains 14 residues. This chain's CDR3 is CASGGLALGETQYF. The CDR3, as DNA: TGCGCCAGCGGAGGACTAGCACTCGGTGAGACCCAGTACTTC.

The rearrangement joins TRBV6-1 to TRBJ1-5; D perhaps matches TRBD1 (5 bases). There are 16 residues in the CDR3. V lost 3 bases and J 7 bases, leaving 19 bases between the germline ends. Germline values: CDR1 MNHNS, CDR2 SASEGT. The CDR3 protein is CASSDPRGRRNQPQHF. CDR3 bases: TGTGCCAGCAGTGACCCCCGGGGGAGGCGAAACCAGCCCCAGCATTTT.

The rearrangement links TRBV7-2 to TRBJ2-3; D is possibly TRBD2 (6 bases). The V end lost 0 bases, the J end lost 6 bases, and 7 bases lay between the germline ends. The CDR3 runs to 13 residues. Germline CDR1 is SGHTA and CDR2 is FQGNSA. In DNA, the CDR3 is TGTGCCAGCAGCTTAGCGGGAGGTGATACGCAGTATTTT. It codes for CASSLAGGDTQYF.

This clone showed up just once. The chain combines TRBV5-5 with TRBJ1-1, with D unclear. The CDR3 sequence is 12 residues long. Trimming shortened V by 0 bases and J by 7 bases, and 7 bases separated the two germline ends. Germline CDR1 is SGHKS and CDR2 is YYEKEE (reference sequence). CDR3 DNA: TGTGCCAGCAGCTTGGGAGCGTTTGAAGCTTTCTTT. Its translation is CASSLGAFEAFF. Looking up the rest from reference TRBV5-5 and TRBJ1-1 gives the full variable domain: DAGVTQSPTHLIKTRGQQVTLRCSPISGHKSVSWYQQVLGQGPQFIFQYYEKEERGRGNFPDRFSARQFPNYSSELNVNALLLGDSALYLCASSLGAFEAFFGQGTRLTVV.

V gene TRBV7-6 combines with J gene TRBJ2-1; 10 bases align to TRBD1. After removal of 1 base from V and 1 base from J, the junction contained 4 bases not matched to a gene. The germline V gene encodes CDR1 SGHVS and CDR2 FNYEAQ. This CDR3 region has 17 residues. CDR3 sequence reads: CASSLDWDRGSYNEQFF. In nucleotides, the CDR3 is TGTGCCAGCAGCTTAGATTGGGACAGGGGATCCTACAATGAGCAGTTCTTC.